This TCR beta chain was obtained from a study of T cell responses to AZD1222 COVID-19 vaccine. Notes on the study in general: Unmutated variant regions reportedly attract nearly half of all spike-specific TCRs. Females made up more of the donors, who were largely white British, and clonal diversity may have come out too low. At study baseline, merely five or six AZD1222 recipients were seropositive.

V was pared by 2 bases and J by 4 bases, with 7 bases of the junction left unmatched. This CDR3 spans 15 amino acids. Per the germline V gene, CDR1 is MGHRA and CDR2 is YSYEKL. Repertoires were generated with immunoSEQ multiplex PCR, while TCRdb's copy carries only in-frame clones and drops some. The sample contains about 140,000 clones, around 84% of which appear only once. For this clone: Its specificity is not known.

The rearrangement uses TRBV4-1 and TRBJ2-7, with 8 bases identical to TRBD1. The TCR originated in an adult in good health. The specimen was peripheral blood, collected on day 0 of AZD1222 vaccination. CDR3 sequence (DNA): TGCGCCAGCAGCCAACAAACGACAGGGGTATACGAGCAGTACTTC. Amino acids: CASSQQTTGVYEQYF.